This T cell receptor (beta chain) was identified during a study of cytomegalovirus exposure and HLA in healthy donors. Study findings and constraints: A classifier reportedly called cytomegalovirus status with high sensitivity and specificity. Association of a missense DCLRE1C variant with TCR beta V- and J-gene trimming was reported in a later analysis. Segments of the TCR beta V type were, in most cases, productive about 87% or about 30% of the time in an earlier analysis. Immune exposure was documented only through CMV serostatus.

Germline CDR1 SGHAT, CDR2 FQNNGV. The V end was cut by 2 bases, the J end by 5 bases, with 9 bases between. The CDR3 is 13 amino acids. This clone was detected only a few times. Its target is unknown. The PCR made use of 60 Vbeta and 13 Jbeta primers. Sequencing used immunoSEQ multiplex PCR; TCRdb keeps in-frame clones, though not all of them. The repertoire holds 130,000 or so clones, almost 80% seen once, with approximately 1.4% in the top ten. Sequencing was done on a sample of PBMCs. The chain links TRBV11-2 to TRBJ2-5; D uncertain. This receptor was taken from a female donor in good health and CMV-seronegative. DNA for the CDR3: TGTGCCAGCAGCTTAACCCCCCGGGAGACCCAGTACTTC. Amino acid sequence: CASSLTPRETQYF.